This T cell receptor beta chain was retrieved from a study of blood T cell repertoires in COVID-19 (dated by TCRdb to about 2020). Turning to the overall study: Samples covering the acute and convalescent phases of COVID-19 were provided by collaborators in the United States, Italy and Spain. The material from the prospective study consisted of cDNA or gDNA derived from T cells, B-cell-depleted T cells, or PBMCs. Subjects who had been exposed to COVID-19, were actively infected with it, or had recovered from it provided the deeply sampled blood TCRbeta repertoires that made up the dataset. The repertoires were released in a freely available public database intended as a resource for research on the immune response to SARS-CoV-2. Samples came from the ongoing ImmuneRACE study (first 160 participants) plus 1,254 subjects from 6 global collaborators. Nearly every sample came with metadata listing a de-identified subject ID, COVID-19 status, age in years and sex. Where HLA class I and class II types were available, the types were taken from metadata supplied by the sample provider, not from assay-based typing. On the study overall, not on this receptor specifically: The quantity of clinical and demographic metadata differed by source and by participant and was supplied without curation.

Each collaborating institution followed its own protocols to collect whole blood in K2EDTA tubes. For TCRbeta analysis, collaborators shipped samples as frozen whole blood, isolated PBMCs, or DNA extracted from either of those sample types. CDR1 LNHNV and CDR2 YYDKDF are derived from the germline V gene (reference sequence). Clipping removes 3 bases from V and 0 bases from J, with 7 as the unmatched junction base count. Spanning cysteine to phenylalanine, the CDR3 consists of 17 amino acids. Kept here is only the CDR3 DNA, which spans 51 bases and is read in frame from base 1. Notes on this clone: Its antigen has not been determined. The record has no base qualities; no much larger clone is one base away.

TCRbeta CDR3 regions were amplified from genomic DNA by means of the immunoSEQ Assay, a bias-controlled multiplex PCR. On the study's bioinformatics: Nucleated cell counts per sample were estimated from amplification of reference gene primers within the assay. Sequence reads were collapsed and filtered to measure the absolute abundance of every unique TCRbeta CDR3 rearrangement. For each sample, productive Simpson clonality was calculated by taking the square root of Simpson's diversity index across productive rearrangements. Sourced from immuneACCESS, this table was stored by TCRdb with only in-frame sequences that have V and J called. A share of the clones is absent; for the studies checked, an unresolved V gene accounts for under half, and the remainder has no known explanation. The V and J calls and clone size are taken from that table; D and trimming were inferred from the DNA. This sample gives 150,000 or so clones in total; roughly 81% of them show up just once. The biggest ten clones account for 7% to 10% of the sample.

Source material: peripheral blood. The receptor was derived from a human donor with acute or convalescent COVID-19. The donor label of this sample is uncertain. The chain was built from TRBV15 and TRBJ2-3, with 9 central nucleotides matching TRBD1. The nucleotides are TGTGCCACCAGCAGGTTACAGGGGGCCCCTAGCACAGATACGCAGTATTTT. Its protein reads: CATSRLQGAPSTDTQYF.